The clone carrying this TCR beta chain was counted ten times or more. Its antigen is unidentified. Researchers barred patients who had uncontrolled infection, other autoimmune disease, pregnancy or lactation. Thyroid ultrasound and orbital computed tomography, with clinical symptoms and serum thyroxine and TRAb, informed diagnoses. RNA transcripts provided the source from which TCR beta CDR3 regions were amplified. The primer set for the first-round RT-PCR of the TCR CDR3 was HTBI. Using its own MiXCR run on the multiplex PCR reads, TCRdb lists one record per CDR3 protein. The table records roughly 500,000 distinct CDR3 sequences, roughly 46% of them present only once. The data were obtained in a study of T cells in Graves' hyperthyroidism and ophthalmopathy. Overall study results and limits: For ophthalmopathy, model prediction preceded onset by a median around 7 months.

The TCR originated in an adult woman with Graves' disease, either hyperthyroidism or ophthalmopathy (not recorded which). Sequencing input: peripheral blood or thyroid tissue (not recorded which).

CDR3 DNA: TGTGCCAGCAGCCCCACCGGGACCTCGACCGATACGCAGTATTTT. It translates to CASSPTGTSTDTQYF. V gene TRBV7-9 combines with J gene TRBJ2-3, with D perhaps being TRBD1 or TRBD2 (5 bases each). V lost 5 bases to trimming and J lost 6 bases, with 18 bases between them. This CDR3 has 15 residues. The germline V gene has CDR1 SEHNR and CDR2 FQNEAQ (reference sequence).